The clone carrying this T cell receptor (beta chain) was detected many times. This entry is derived from a study of metastatic and nonmetastatic thyroid tumors. Prior to thyroid surgery, none of the patients had received any treatment. With 0 bases removed from V and 0 bases from J, the gap between germline ends came to 12 bases. The CDR3 consists of 17 residues. Germline CDR1 reads MNHNY; CDR2 reads SVGAGI (reference sequence). Via MiXCR, TCRdb re-called the PCR reads. The table lists approximately 38,000 clones, roughly 17% of them singletons. The chain uses TRBV6-6 and TRBJ2-4; possibly TRBD1 or TRBD2 for D (6 bases each). This TCR came from a female donor with papillary thyroid cancer or a benign thyroid nodule (not recorded which). Some clones in this sample may be carry-over from other donors' samples. Sequenced material: tumor tissue. The CDR3 DNA reads TGTGCCAGCAGTTACTCGGGGGGCGGTCTAGCCAAAAACATTCAGTACTTC. Amino acids: CASSYSGGGLAKNIQYF.